This T cell receptor (beta chain) was retrieved from a study of response to subunit inactivated influenza vaccine. Study-wide results and limits: Authors suggested few new T cells are recruited by each seasonal influenza vaccination.

TCRdb reprocessed the RT-PCR reads via MiXCR and lists one record per CDR3 protein. The table includes some 480,000 distinct CDR3 sequences, roughly 9.8% detected once. Worth noting for this clonotype: Its target is unknown.

Germline V gene lookup returns CDR1 SGHAT and CDR2 FQNNGV. V was trimmed by 1 base and J by 2 bases, leaving 18 bases between them. CDR3 length: 17 amino acids. Sequenced material: PBMCs from blood, taken roughly 6 weeks after vaccination. The rearrangement joins TRBV11-2 to TRBJ2-7; possibly TRBD1 or TRBD2 for D (5 bases each). The clonotype originates from a man aged 50-59 years who received an inactivated influenza vaccine. In nucleotides, the CDR3 is TGTGCCAGCAGCTTAGTGGGTTCGGGGCACTTAACCTACGAGCAGTACTTC. Its protein product is CASSLVGSGHLTYEQYF.